This entry is about one T cell receptor (beta chain). Participants were aged about 18 to 95 years, lived in under 30 US areas, and enrolled virtually. Membership in each cohort depended on participant-reported clinical history. Recovery among Cohort 3 donors was established by two negative PCRs, clearance, or symptom resolution. This specimen comes from a study of blood T cell repertoires in COVID-19. In the study's own analysis: Amplification with reference gene primers provided the estimates of nucleated cell counts. TCRdb's copy holds only in-frame clones and misses some; the assay was immunoSEQ multiplex PCR. That table furnishes V, J and clone size, whereas the DNA furnished D and trimming. The sample carries about 380,000 clones, more than 70% recorded once. Trimming cost V 3 bases and J 4 bases, with 12 bases left between them. This CDR3 spans 14 amino acids. The germline gives CDR1 MGHRA, CDR2 YSYEKL.

The sequenced material came from PBMCs or T cells enriched from blood (not recorded which). The gene calls are TRBV4-1 and TRBJ1-1; D is possibly TRBD1 (5 bases). The TCR comes from a woman aged 18 to 35 who had recovered from COVID-19. The CDR3 here is CASSHHGAVTEAFF. In nucleotides, the CDR3 is TGCGCCAGCAGCCACCATGGGGCCGTCACTGAAGCTTTCTTT.